This TCR beta chain was identified in a study of blood T cell repertoires in COVID-19. The CDR3 spans 13 residues. CDR1 and CDR2 (germline): SGHDN, FVKESK. Method: immunoSEQ multiplex PCR; TCRdb's copy keeps in-frame clones and lacks some. This sample yields fewer than 250,000 clones, of which roughly 80% are seen a single time; approximately 20% belongs to the top ten. The V call is TRBV14, the J call TRBJ1-1; D uncertain. Sequencing was carried out using peripheral blood. This TCR came from a man in his thirties or forties with active or convalescent COVID-19. CDR3 sequence: CASEKGPGTEAFF. The CDR3 DNA reads as TGTGCATCAGAAAAGGGCCCGGGGACTGAAGCTTTCTTT. Based on the CDR3 plus reference TRBV14 and TRBJ1-1, the full variable domain is EAGVTQFPSHSVIEKGQTVTLRCDPISGHDNLYWYRRVMGKEIKFLLHFVKESKQDESGMPNNRFLAERTGGTYSTLKVQPAELEDSGVYFCASEKGPGTEAFFGQGTRLTVV.